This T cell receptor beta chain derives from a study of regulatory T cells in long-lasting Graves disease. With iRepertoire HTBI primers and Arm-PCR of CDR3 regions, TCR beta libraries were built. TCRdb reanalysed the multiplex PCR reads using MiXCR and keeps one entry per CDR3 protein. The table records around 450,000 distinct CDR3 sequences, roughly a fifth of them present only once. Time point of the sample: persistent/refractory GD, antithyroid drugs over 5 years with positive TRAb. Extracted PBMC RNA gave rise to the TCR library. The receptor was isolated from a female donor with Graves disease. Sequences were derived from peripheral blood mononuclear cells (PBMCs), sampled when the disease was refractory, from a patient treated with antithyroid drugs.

The CDR3 spells CASSPATGFQETQYF. The CDR3 DNA reads TGTGCCAGCAGCCCCGCCACCGGATTCCAAGAGACCCAGTACTTC. This chain links TRBV3-1 with TRBJ2-5; D gene unclear. V dropped 4 bases and J dropped 1 base, with 13 bases sitting between them. This CDR3 is built from 15 residues. CDR1 and CDR2 (germline): LGHDT, YNNKEL (reference sequence).